Each of the 24 T cell receptor beta chains below was sequenced from the same sample in a study of blood T cells in healthy people across ages. The use of a sample-barcoded 5' primer and a J-beta primer mix characterized a second PCR of roughly 6 to 11 cycles. TCRdb re-derived calls from the 5' RACE reads in MiXCR, one entry per CDR3 protein. This repertoire shows 1 million to 1.2 million distinct CDR3 sequences, around two fifths found once; its top ten account for around 14%. Sample: blood. Receptor source: a man aged 18 to 29 in good health.

V gene TRBV6-6 combines with J gene TRBJ1-1, with D possibly matching TRBD1 (6 bases). Germline V lookup: CDR1 MNHNY, CDR2 SVGAGI (reference sequence). The V and J ends lost 7 bases and 1 base respectively, with 10 bases between them. The CDR3 runs to 13 residues. CDR3 sequence reads: CASIDRTNTEAFF. DNA for the CDR3: TGTGCCAGCATTGACAGGACGAACACTGAAGCTTTCTTT.

V is TRBV12-3 or TRBV12-4 and J is TRBJ1-2, with D tentatively TRBD1 (6 bases). The V and J ends lost 3 bases and 5 bases respectively, with 16 bases between them. This CDR3 has 15 residues. CDR3 in DNA: TGTGCCAGCAGTTTGTGGGGAAGGGGGGGGTATGGCTACACCTTC. Its translation is CASSLWGRGGYGYTF.

This clonotype was counted only a few times. The chain carries TRBV20-1 and TRBJ1-2; D is possibly TRBD1 (5 bases). With 3 bases removed from V and 5 bases from J, the gap between germline ends came to 19 bases. Per germline, CDR1 DFQATT and CDR2 SNEGSKA (reference sequence). This CDR3 contains 15 residues. In DNA form, the CDR3 reads TGCAGTGCTAGCCCCAACTCCCGGGGCCTTTATGGCTACACCTTC. This translates into CSASPNSRGLYGYTF.

This clonotype was counted between two and nine times. The V and J genes are TRBV2 and TRBJ2-3, with D possibly matching TRBD1 (6 bases). The CDR3 length is 15 residues. Looked up from germline, CDR1 is SNHLY and CDR2 is FYNNEI. This chain's CDR3 is CTVAGGYYGTDTQYF. The DNA for the CDR3 is TGTACAGTGGCTGGGGGCTACTACGGCACAGATACGCAGTATTTT. The whole variable domain, filled in from reference TRBV2 and TRBJ2-3, reads EPEVTQTPSHQVTQMGQEVILRCVPISNHLYFYWYRQILGQKVEFLVSFYNNEISEKSEIFDDQFSVERPDGSNFTLKIRSTKLEDSAMYFCTVAGGYYGTDTQYFGPGTRLTVL.

This clonotype has only a few counts. The genes are TRBV4-3 and TRBJ1-4; the match to TRBD1 covers 7 bases. The CDR3 is made up of 14 amino acids. V was clipped by 4 bases and J by 7 bases; unmatched bases: 6. Germline-derived CDR1 and CDR2 are LGHNA and YSLEER. The CDR3 loop is CASSLPGGSEKLFF. CDR3 nucleotide sequence: TGCGCCAGCAGCCTTCCAGGGGGGAGTGAAAAACTGTTTTTT.

The chain couples TRBV5-1 to TRBJ2-2; 8 bases agree with TRBD1. V trimming: 4 bases; J trimming: 7 bases; junction bases outside the gene matches: 15. The CDR3 totals 17 residues. CDR1 is SGHRS, CDR2 YFSETQ, per germline. DNA of the CDR3: TGCGCCAGCAGCAAAACCCCGGGACAGGACACAAACGGGGAGCTGTTTTTT. Amino acids: CASSKTPGQDTNGELFF.

This clonotype has only a few counts. V and J are TRBV5-4 and TRBJ2-7; TRBD1 matches 8 bases. V dropped 4 bases and J dropped 7; count of bases not matched to a gene: 13. The V gene's germline CDR1 is SGHNT and CDR2 YYREEE (reference sequence). The CDR3 extends over 15 amino acids. The CDR3 DNA reads TGTGCCAGCAGCAGGGGTCAGGGGGCTATCTGGGAGCAGTACTTC. This translates into CASSRGQGAIWEQYF.

V gene TRBV5-6 combines with J gene TRBJ2-7; unclear D gene. Trimming pared 4 bases from V and 7 bases from J, leaving 21 bases between. CDR3 length equals 15 residues. Germline CDR1 SGHDT, CDR2 YYEEEE. CDR3 DNA: TGTGCCAGCAGCCCCCCCATAAGTGGTGCCAATGAGCAGTACTTC. As protein: CASSPPISGANEQYF.

V usage is TRBV27 and J usage is TRBJ1-1; D is uncertain. CDR1 is MNHEY and CDR2 is SMNVEV in the germline V gene (reference sequence). This CDR3 is built from 13 residues. The V gene lost 5 bases and the J gene lost 4 bases, with 11 bases spanning the gap. The CDR3 nucleotides are TGTGCCAGCAGTCCTTCCCTCCGCACTGAAGCTTTCTTT. As protein: CASSPSLRTEAFF.

In this sample, this clonotype turned up a few times. The chain recombines TRBV4-3 with TRBJ2-5; D possibly corresponds to TRBD2 (5 bases). The V gene lost 0 bases and the J gene lost 5 bases, with 13 bases spanning the gap. This CDR3 comprises 15 residues. Germline lookup yields CDR1 LGHNA and CDR2 YSLEER. CDR3 protein: CASSQDLASSETQYF. CDR3 DNA: TGCGCCAGCAGCCAAGATTTGGCTAGCAGTGAGACCCAGTACTTC.

This clonotype occurred a few times. This rearrangement joins TRBV20-1 to TRBJ1-2, with a possible D match to TRBD1 (5 bases). The V end was cut by 3 bases, the J end by 0 bases, with 11 bases between. The CDR3 is 14 residues long. Germline CDR1 is DFQATT and CDR2 is SNEGSKA (reference sequence). The CDR3 DNA follows: TGCAGTGCTAGGGGGGACCTCGCTAACTATGGCTACACCTTC. This translates into CSARGDLANYGYTF.

The CDR3 reads CSASTPSLEQYF. As DNA, the CDR3 is TGCAGTGCTTCGACTCCTTCGCTCGAGCAGTACTTC. The J gene is TRBJ2-4, the V gene TRBV20-1, with unresolved D. The J call is doubtful: the DNA matches TRBJ2-7 better. Germline-derived CDR1 and CDR2 are DFQATT and SNEGSKA (reference sequence). The CDR3 is 12 residues long.

This clonotype was found once. The chain is built from TRBV9 and TRBJ2-7; 7 bases map to TRBD1. V gave up 0 bases and J gave up 3 bases; unmatched junction bases: 6. The germline V gene has CDR1 SGDLS and CDR2 YYNGEE. The CDR3 consists of 15 residues. Here the CDR3 reads CASSVGTGIVYEQYF. The DNA for the CDR3 is TGTGCCAGCAGCGTAGGGACAGGTATCGTCTACGAGCAGTACTTC.

This clonotype was seen a few times. V is TRBV6-5 and J is TRBJ1-4, with 10 bases fitting TRBD1. Germline CDR1 and CDR2: MNHEY and SVGAGI. Trimming cost V 2 bases and J 6 bases; bases outside gene matches: 12. The CDR3 sequence is 18 residues long. For the CDR3, the DNA is TGTGCCAGCAGTTACACCGGGACAGGGGAGACTCCAGATGAAAAACTGTTTTTT. Its protein is CASSYTGTGETPDEKLFF.

This clonotype has just a few counts. The chain links TRBV7-8 to TRBJ1-1, with D possibly TRBD1 on 6 matching bases. This CDR3 region has 15 residues. Germline V gene data show CDR1 as SGHVS and CDR2 as FQNEAQ. Trimming shortened V by 5 bases and J by 6 bases, and 19 bases separated the two germline ends. DNA of the CDR3: TGTGCCAGCAGCCCTAGTATGGGGGGCGTTTCTGAAGCTTTCTTT. Translation: CASSPSMGGVSEAFF.

V is TRBV25-1 and J is TRBJ2-1; 13 bases agree with TRBD2. Germline V gene sequence: CDR1 MGHDK, CDR2 SYGVNS. The CDR3 is 18 amino acids. The V segment lost 4 bases and the J segment 0 bases; nucleotides outside the gene matches: 6. CDR3 bases: TGTGCCAGCAGTGTGGGACTAGCGGGGAGAAGCTCCTACAATGAGCAGTTCTTC. This codes for CASSVGLAGRSSYNEQFF.

This chain connects TRBV7-2 to TRBJ2-7; TRBD2 matches at 7 bases. The CDR3 runs 13 residues. Germline V lookup: CDR1 SGHTA, CDR2 FQGNSA. V shed 7 bases and J 3 bases; nucleotides not matched to a gene: 6. The DNA for the CDR3 is TGTGCCAGCACCCCCAGCGGGATCTACGAGCAGTACTTC. Its translation: CASTPSGIYEQYF.

This clonotype has a handful of counts. The chain links TRBV29-1 to TRBJ2-7, with no clear D. The CDR3 is 12 amino acids. V was shortened by 2 bases and J by 6 bases, with 11 bases between the two germline ends. Germline V gene lookup returns CDR1 SQVTM and CDR2 ANQGSEA. CDR3 coding DNA: TGCAGCGTTGAACTCCAAGGACGCGAGCAGTACTTC. It codes for CSVELQGREQYF.

In this sample, this clonotype turned up a few times. This chain links TRBV7-9 with TRBJ2-5; no definite D call. Germline CDR1 and CDR2: SEHNR and FQNEAQ (reference sequence). The CDR3 covers 12 residues. Trimming left V 3 bases short and J 5 bases short, with 7 bases between. The CDR3 sequence: CASSFNEETQYF. Here the CDR3 DNA reads TGTGCCAGCAGCTTTAACGAGGAGACCCAGTACTTC.

V gene TRBV9 combines with J gene TRBJ2-1; TRBD1 matches 7 bases. J gave up 7 bases and V 4 bases, and 8 bases lay outside the gene matches. This CDR3 spans 14 amino acids. From germline, CDR1 is SGDLS and CDR2 YYNGEE. The CDR3 sequence is CASSSRQGVNEQFF. The CDR3 region has the DNA TGTGCCAGCAGCTCCCGACAGGGAGTAAATGAGCAGTTCTTC.

In its sample, this clonotype was seen a few times. The V and J genes are TRBV2 and TRBJ1-5, with D unclear. CDR3 length equals 14 residues. V was trimmed by 7 bases and J by 5 bases, leaving 15 bases between them. Germline V lookup: CDR1 SNHLY, CDR2 FYNNEI. CDR3 sequence: CASTDKHLDQPQHF. The CDR3 nucleotides read TGTGCCAGCACTGACAAACACCTTGATCAGCCCCAGCATTTT.

The chain links TRBV10-3 to TRBJ1-5, with D uncertain. Germline loops: CDR1 ENHRY, CDR2 SYGVKD. The V end lost 6 bases, the J end lost 2 bases, and 5 bases lay between the germline ends. CDR3 length equals 12 residues. CDR3: CAIRSGNQPQHF. CDR3 bases: TGTGCCATCAGATCGGGCAATCAGCCCCAGCATTTT.

The chain carries TRBV7-2 and TRBJ2-5; D call uncertain. V gave up 2 bases and J gave up 7 bases, with 5 bases separating them. Germline values: CDR1 SGHTA, CDR2 FQGNSA. The CDR3 runs to 11 residues. As DNA, the CDR3 is TGTGCCAGCAGCTTAAGTTGGACCCAGTACTTC. Encoded protein: CASSLSWTQYF.

This chain links TRBV25-1 with TRBJ1-2; D unclear. Germline V gives CDR1 MGHDK, CDR2 SYGVNS. Trimming pared 1 base from V and 8 bases from J, leaving 11 bases between. CDR3 length: 13 residues. The CDR3 DNA reads TGTGCCAGCAGTGAATTATCGGGTAGGGGCTACACCTTC. Its translation: CASSELSGRGYTF.